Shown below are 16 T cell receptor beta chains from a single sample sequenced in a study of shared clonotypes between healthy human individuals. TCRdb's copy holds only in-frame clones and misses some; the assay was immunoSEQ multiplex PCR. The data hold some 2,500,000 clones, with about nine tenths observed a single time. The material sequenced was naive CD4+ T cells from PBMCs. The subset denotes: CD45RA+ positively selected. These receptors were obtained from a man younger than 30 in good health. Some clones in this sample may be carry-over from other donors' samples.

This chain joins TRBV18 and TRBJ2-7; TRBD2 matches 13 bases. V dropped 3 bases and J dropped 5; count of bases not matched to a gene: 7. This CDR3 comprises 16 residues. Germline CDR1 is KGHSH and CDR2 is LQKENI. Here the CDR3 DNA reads TGTGCCAGCTCACCGGAGTTTGGACTAGCGGGAGACGAGCAGTACTTC. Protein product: CASSPEFGLAGDEQYF.

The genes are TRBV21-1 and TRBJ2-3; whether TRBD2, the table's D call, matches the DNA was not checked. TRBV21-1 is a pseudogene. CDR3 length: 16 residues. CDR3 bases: TGTGCCAGCAGCCTGATTCGGGGACTAGCAAGAGATACGCAGTATTTT. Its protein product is CASSLIRGLARDTQYF.

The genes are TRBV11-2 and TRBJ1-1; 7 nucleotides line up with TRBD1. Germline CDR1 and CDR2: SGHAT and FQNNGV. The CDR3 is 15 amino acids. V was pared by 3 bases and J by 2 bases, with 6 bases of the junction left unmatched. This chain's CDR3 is CASSLAGQVNTEAFF. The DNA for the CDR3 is TGTGCCAGCAGCTTGGCCGGACAGGTAAACACTGAAGCTTTCTTT.

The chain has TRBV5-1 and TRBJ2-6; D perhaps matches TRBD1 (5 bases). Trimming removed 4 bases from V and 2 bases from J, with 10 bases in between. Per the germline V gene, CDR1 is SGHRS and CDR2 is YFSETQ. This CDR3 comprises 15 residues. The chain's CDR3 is CASSATGAGANVLTF. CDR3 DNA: TGCGCCAGCAGCGCAACAGGAGCTGGGGCCAACGTCCTGACTTTC.

CDR3 loop: CASSLWGQSWYEQYF. DNA for the CDR3: TGTGCCAGCAGTTTATGGGGACAAAGTTGGTACGAGCAGTACTTC. This rearrangement joins TRBV28 to TRBJ2-7; weak D call: TRBD1 (6 bases). V was shortened by 0 bases and J by 4 bases, with 13 bases between the two germline ends. The CDR3 length is 15 residues. CDR1 and CDR2 (germline): MDHEN, SYDVKM.

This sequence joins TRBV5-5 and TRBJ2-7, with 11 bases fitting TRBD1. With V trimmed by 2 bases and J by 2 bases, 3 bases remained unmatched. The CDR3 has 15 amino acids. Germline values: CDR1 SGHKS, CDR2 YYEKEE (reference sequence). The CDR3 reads CASSFGQGATYEQYF. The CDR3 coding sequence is TGTGCCAGCAGCTTCGGACAGGGGGCAACCTACGAGCAGTACTTC.

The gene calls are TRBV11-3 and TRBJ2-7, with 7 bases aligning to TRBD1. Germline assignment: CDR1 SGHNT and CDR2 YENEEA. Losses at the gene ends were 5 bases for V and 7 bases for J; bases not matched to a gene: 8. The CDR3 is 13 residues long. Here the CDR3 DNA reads TGTGCCAGCAGCCTGACAGGGTTAGGTGAGCAGTACTTC. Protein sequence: CASSLTGLGEQYF.

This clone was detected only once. The CDR3 coding sequence is TGTGCCAGCAGCCCGGGCCACCGAGGGACGCAGTATTTT. Its protein is CASSPGHRGTQYF. This chain joins TRBV7-2 and TRBJ2-3; D is possibly TRBD2 (5 bases). The CDR3 length is 13 residues. Trimming left V 5 bases short and J 9 bases short, with 15 bases between. Germline-derived CDR1 and CDR2 are SGHTA and FQGNSA.

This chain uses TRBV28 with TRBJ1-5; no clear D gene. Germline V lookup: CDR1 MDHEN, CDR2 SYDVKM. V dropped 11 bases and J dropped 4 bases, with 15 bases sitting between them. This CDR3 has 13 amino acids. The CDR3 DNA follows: TGTGCCGTCCAGGCTAAACTAAATCAGCCCCAGCATTTT. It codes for CAVQAKLNQPQHF.

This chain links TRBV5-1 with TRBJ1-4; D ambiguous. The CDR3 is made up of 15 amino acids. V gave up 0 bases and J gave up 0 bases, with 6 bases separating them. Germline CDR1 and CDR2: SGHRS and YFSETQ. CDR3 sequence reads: CASSLVAATNEKLFF. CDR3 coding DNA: TGCGCCAGCAGCTTGGTGGCTGCAACTAATGAAAAACTGTTTTTT.

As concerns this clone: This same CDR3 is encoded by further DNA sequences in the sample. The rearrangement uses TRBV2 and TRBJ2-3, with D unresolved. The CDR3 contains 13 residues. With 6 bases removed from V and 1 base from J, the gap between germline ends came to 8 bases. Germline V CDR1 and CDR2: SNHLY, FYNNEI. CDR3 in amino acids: CASRRDRTDTQYF. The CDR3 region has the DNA TGTGCCAGCAGGAGAGATCGCACAGATACGCAGTATTTT.

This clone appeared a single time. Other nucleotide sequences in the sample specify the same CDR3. CDR3 coding DNA: TGTGCCAGCAGCTTGCGGGGCGGCGCCAAAAACATTCAGTACTTC. Translated, it gives CASSLRGGAKNIQYF. The chain has TRBV5-4 and TRBJ2-4; D tentatively reads TRBD1 or TRBD2 (5 bases each). The ends were cut back, 1 base at V and 1 base at J, with 9 bases in the middle. This CDR3 is built from 15 residues. CDR1 is SGHNT, CDR2 YYREEE, per germline (reference sequence).

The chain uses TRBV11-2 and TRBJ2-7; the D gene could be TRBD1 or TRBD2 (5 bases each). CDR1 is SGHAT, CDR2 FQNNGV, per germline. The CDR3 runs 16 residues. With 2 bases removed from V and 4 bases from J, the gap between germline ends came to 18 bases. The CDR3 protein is CASSLLSGPGFYEQYF. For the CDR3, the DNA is TGTGCCAGCAGCTTATTATCGGGACCGGGGTTTTACGAGCAGTACTTC.

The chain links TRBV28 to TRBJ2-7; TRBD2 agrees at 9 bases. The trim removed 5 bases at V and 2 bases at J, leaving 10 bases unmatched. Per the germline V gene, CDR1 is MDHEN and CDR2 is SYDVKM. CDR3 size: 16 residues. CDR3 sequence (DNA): TGTGCCAGCAGTGGACTAGCGCTCCAAACCGCCTACGAGCAGTACTTC. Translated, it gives CASSGLALQTAYEQYF.

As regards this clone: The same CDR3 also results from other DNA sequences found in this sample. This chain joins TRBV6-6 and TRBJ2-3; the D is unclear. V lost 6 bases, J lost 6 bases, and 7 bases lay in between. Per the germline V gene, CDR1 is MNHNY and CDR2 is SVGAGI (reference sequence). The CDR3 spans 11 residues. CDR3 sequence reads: CASSPTDTQYF. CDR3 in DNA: TGTGCCAGCAGCCCTACGGATACGCAGTATTTT.

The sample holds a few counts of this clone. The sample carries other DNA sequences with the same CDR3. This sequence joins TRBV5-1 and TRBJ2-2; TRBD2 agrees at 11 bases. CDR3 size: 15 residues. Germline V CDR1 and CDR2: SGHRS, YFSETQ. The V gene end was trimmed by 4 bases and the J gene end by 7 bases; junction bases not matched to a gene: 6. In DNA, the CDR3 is TGCGCCAGCAGCCTAACTAGCGGGAGTGGCGGGGAGCTGTTTTTT. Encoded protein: CASSLTSGSGGELFF. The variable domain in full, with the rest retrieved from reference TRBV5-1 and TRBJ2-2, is KAGVTQTPRYLIKTRGQQVTLSCSPISGHRSVSWYQQTPGQGLQFLFEYFSETQRNKGNFPGRFSGRQFSNSRSEMNVSTLELGDSALYLCASSLTSGSGGELFFGEGSRLTVL.